The clone carrying this T cell receptor (beta chain) was counted many times. Its antigen is unidentified. The CDR3 is made up of 14 amino acids. Germline V CDR1 and CDR2: DFQATT, SNEGSKA (reference sequence). V was trimmed by 0 bases and J by 4 bases, leaving 10 bases between them. The record originates from a study of T-cell reconstitution after alpha-beta-depleted transplantation in children. Study-wide results and limits: Alpha-beta T cells present about two months after transplant were reported to originate from several hundred expanded graft clones. Some patients owed their high day-60 TCRbeta diversity to surviving recipient T cells and thymic progenitors. At the one-year point after transplant, T-cell counts and TCRbeta diversity were found to come mostly from T cells that had been newly produced.

Unique molecular identifiers were built into the TCRbeta library. TCRdb analysed the PCR reads with MiXCR anew, one entry per CDR3 protein. This sample has some 550,000 distinct CDR3 sequences, with 23% found just once. The clonotype originates from a boy under two years old who had a stem cell transplant for acute myeloid leukemia, so the T cells may come from the graft donor. The material was PBMCs, mostly from graft donor cells, obtained 360 days after TCRalphabeta/CD19-depleted stem cell transplant. The V call is TRBV20-1, the J call TRBJ2-1; no clear D. CDR3 bases: TGCAGTGCTAGAGATACTGGGCCTTACAATGAGCAGTTCTTC. Amino acids: CSARDTGPYNEQFF.